This T cell receptor beta chain derives from a study of blood T cell repertoires in COVID-19. Study-wide context: COVID-19 samples from acute and convalescent phases originated in the United States, Italy and Spain. Sample material is recorded as cDNA or gDNA derived from T cells, B-cell-depleted T cells, or PBMCs.

Under the authors' procedure: Amplification of reference gene primers provided the estimated nucleated cell counts. Sequenced by immunoSEQ multiplex PCR; TCRdb stores in-frame clones only, minus some. V and J calls and clone size are given by that table; D and trimming were obtained from the DNA. The data contain approximately 210,000 clones, almost 85% of them singletons. This CDR3 is built from 13 residues. Per germline, CDR1 ENHRY and CDR2 SYGVKD. The ends were cut back, 2 bases at V and 4 bases at J, with 8 bases in the middle. This sequence was found in a woman in her thirties or forties with acute or convalescent COVID-19. Sequences were obtained from peripheral blood. The chain links TRBV10-3 to TRBJ2-5; weak D call: TRBD1 (5 bases). The chain's CDR3 is CAISEQGVETQYF. CDR3 bases: TGTGCCATCAGTGAGCAAGGGGTAGAGACCCAGTACTTC.